The 27 T cell receptor beta chains presented below share a single source sample, sequenced in a study of T cells in Graves' hyperthyroidism and ophthalmopathy. There were TCR beta CDR3 regions amplified from RNA transcripts. First-round RT-PCR with HTBI primers amplified the TCR CDR3 region. Using its own MiXCR run on the multiplex PCR reads, TCRdb lists one record per CDR3 protein. The sample records approximately 520,000 distinct CDR3 sequences, about 20% being singletons. Material for sequencing was blood. The receptor source for this set is a man aged 18 to 30 with Graves' hyperthyroidism.

This clonotype was seen at least ten times. This chain connects TRBV2 to TRBJ1-1; D unclear. Trimming removed 2 bases at V and 6 bases at J, with 7 bases between. The length of the CDR3 is 12 residues. CDR1 and CDR2 from the germline V gene are SNHLY and FYNNEI. In DNA form, the CDR3 reads TGTGCCAGCAGTGAACAGGTGGCTGAAGCTTTCTTT. Its translation is CASSEQVAEAFF.

This clonotype was picked up many times. A read error is possible here, since a much larger clone lies one base away. This chain connects TRBV6-1 to TRBJ1-1, with D unresolved. This CDR3 contains 12 residues. Trimming cost V 8 bases and J 4 bases, with 11 bases left between them. The germline CDR1 and CDR2 sequences are MNHNS and SASEGT. This CDR3 reads CASPGGVTEAFF. The CDR3 nucleotides are TGTGCCAGCCCAGGTGGGGTCACTGAAGCTTTCTTT.

This clonotype showed up many times. The chain uses TRBV7-8 and TRBJ2-6; 12 nucleotides align to TRBD1. The CDR3 has 17 residues. Germline V CDR1 and CDR2: SGHVS, FQNEAQ. V trimming: 5 bases; J trimming: 4 bases; junction bases outside the gene matches: 6. The CDR3 DNA reads TGTGCCAGCAGCCTGGGACAGGGGGCGAAAGGGGCCAACGTCCTGACTTTC. Encoded protein: CASSLGQGAKGANVLTF.

The sample holds many counts of this clonotype. The V and J genes are TRBV2 and TRBJ2-2, with 9 positions matching TRBD1. The V gene end was trimmed by 8 bases and the J gene end by 5 bases; junction bases not matched to a gene: 9. Germline values: CDR1 SNHLY, CDR2 FYNNEI. This CDR3 has 15 residues. This chain's CDR3 is CASSGDRAVTGELFF. DNA of the CDR3: TGTGCCAGCTCGGGGGACAGGGCGGTGACCGGGGAGCTGTTTTTT.

The sample holds many counts of this clonotype. The V gene is TRBV7-2, the J gene TRBJ2-5; tentative D call: TRBD2 (5 bases). V lost 4 bases to trimming and J lost 5 bases, with 14 bases between them. The CDR3 runs to 14 residues. Germline V gives CDR1 SGHTA, CDR2 FQGNSA. The CDR3, as DNA: TGTGCCAGCAGCTCCAGGACTGGAGGCGAGACCCAGTACTTC. Translated, it gives CASSSRTGGETQYF.

About this clonotype: Given a much more abundant clone one base away, this may be a read error. The CDR3 DNA sequence: TGTGCCAGTAGGACAGGGATAACTGGAGCTTTCTTT. Translation gives CASRTGITGAFF. This rearrangement joins TRBV2 to TRBJ1-1; TRBD1 matches 8 bases. The germline V gene encodes CDR1 SNHLY and CDR2 FYNNEI. The CDR3 has 12 amino acids.

This clonotype has a count of ten or more. The genes are TRBV20-1 and TRBJ2-7, with D unclear. Germline lookup yields CDR1 DFQATT and CDR2 SNEGSKA (reference sequence). V lost 5 bases and J lost 8, with 19 bases in between. The CDR3 sequence is 13 residues long. DNA of the CDR3: TGCAGTGCTGCCACCTACACGCTCCACCAGCAGTACTTC. Translation gives CSAATYTLHQQYF.

In its sample, this clonotype was seen many times. The chain has TRBV28 and TRBJ1-1; D remains unclear. The germline CDR1 and CDR2 sequences are MDHEN and SYDVKM. V was trimmed by 1 base and J by 6 bases, leaving 12 bases between them. The CDR3 sequence is 14 residues long. CDR3 in amino acids: CASSLYGSEPEAFF. The CDR3 nucleotides read TGTGCCAGCAGTTTATACGGCTCCGAACCTGAAGCTTTCTTT.

This clonotype was seen repeatedly, ten times or more. This sequence joins TRBV5-1 and TRBJ1-1, with 11 bases identical to TRBD1. The ends lost 4 bases at V and 4 bases at J; junction bases unmatched: 3. The CDR3 covers 14 residues. Per germline, CDR1 SGHRS and CDR2 YFSETQ. CDR3 sequence (DNA): TGCGCCAGCAGCGGACAGGGGGCAAGCACTGAAGCTTTCTTT. Residues: CASSGQGASTEAFF.

V is TRBV6-1 and J is TRBJ1-5; 10 nucleotides agree with TRBD1. The CDR3 length is 15 residues. Germline assignment: CDR1 MNHNS and CDR2 SASEGT. J was trimmed by 4 bases and V by 5 bases; bases with no gene match: 5. The CDR3 reads CASSTGQGENQPQHF. In DNA form, the CDR3 reads TGTGCCAGCAGTACCGGACAGGGGGAAAATCAGCCCCAGCATTTT.

The table lists this clonotype with many counts. In nucleotides, the CDR3 is TGTGCCAGCAGGGGCGTGGGGGGCGAGCAGTACTTC. Amino acid sequence: CASRGVGGEQYF. The gene calls are TRBV28 and TRBJ2-7; TRBD2 is a possible D gene (6 bases). The V gene lost 6 bases and the J gene lost 6 bases, with 12 bases spanning the gap. The CDR3 loop spans 12 amino acids. Germline assignment: CDR1 MDHEN and CDR2 SYDVKM.

This clonotype was counted many times. The rearrangement uses TRBV6-2 or TRBV6-3 and TRBJ1-1; D not certain. Germline CDR1 MNHEY, CDR2 SVGEGT. The CDR3 contains 13 residues. The V gene lost 2 bases and the J gene lost 0 bases, with 4 bases spanning the gap. The chain's CDR3 is CASSYLVNTEAFF. As DNA, the CDR3 is TGTGCCAGCAGTTACCTGGTGAACACTGAAGCTTTCTTT.

The chain uses TRBV11-2 and TRBJ2-2, with D perhaps matching TRBD1 or TRBD2 (5 bases each). CDR3 length: 15 amino acids. Germline values: CDR1 SGHAT, CDR2 FQNNGV. The V end was cut by 0 bases, the J end by 5 bases, with 10 bases between. The DNA of the CDR3 is TGTGCCAGCAGCTTAGAGGGGGTTAGGACCGGGGAGCTGTTTTTT. This gives the protein CASSLEGVRTGELFF.

In its sample, this clonotype was seen a few times. A much larger clone lies one base from this, so it may be a read error. The genes are TRBV12-3 or TRBV12-4 and TRBJ2-2, with a possible D match to TRBD2 (6 bases). This CDR3 has 17 amino acids. Here the CDR3 reads CVSSLVLGGTNTGELFF. In nucleotides, the CDR3 is TGTGTCAGCAGTTTAGTTTTGGGGGGTACGAACACCGGGGAGCTGTTTTTT.

This clonotype has a count of ten or more. The chain recombines TRBV20-1 with TRBJ2-7; 11 bases align to TRBD2. J was trimmed by 0 bases and V by 0 bases; bases with no gene match: 13. The CDR3 is 19 amino acids. Per the germline V gene, CDR1 is DFQATT and CDR2 is SNEGSKA (reference sequence). The CDR3 bases are TGCAGTGCTAGAGATTGGAAAGCTAGCGGGGGGTTCTTCTCCTACGAGCAGTACTTC. Its translation is CSARDWKASGGFFSYEQYF.

At least ten counts were recorded for this clonotype. The chain couples TRBV20-1 to TRBJ1-1, with 8 bases lining up with TRBD1. The CDR3 consists of 15 residues. Germline-derived CDR1 and CDR2 are DFQATT and SNEGSKA (reference sequence). Losses at the gene ends were 4 bases for V and 1 base for J; bases not matched to a gene: 8. CDR3 sequence: CSAKGRGRWNTEAFF. CDR3 nucleotides: TGCAGTGCTAAGGGCAGGGGGCGTTGGAACACTGAAGCTTTCTTT.

V gene TRBV7-7 combines with J gene TRBJ2-2; TRBD2 aligns across 8 bases. Germline V CDR1 and CDR2: SSHAT, FNYEAQ (reference sequence). The V and J ends lost 11 bases and 4 bases, in that order; junction bases with no gene match: 6. The CDR3 covers 13 residues. This CDR3 is CASSGGSTGELFF. CDR3 DNA sequence: TGTGCCTCGAGCGGGGGAAGCACCGGGGAGCTGTTTTTT.

This clonotype was observed at least ten times. The chain is built from TRBV5-1 and TRBJ2-7; 7 nucleotides match TRBD1. Per germline, CDR1 SGHRS and CDR2 YFSETQ. J was trimmed by 0 bases and V by 3 bases; bases with no gene match: 3. The CDR3 has 14 residues. CDR3 coding DNA: TGCGCCAGCAGCTGGGGACAGTTCTCCTACGAGCAGTACTTC. As protein: CASSWGQFSYEQYF. The full variable domain, with the rest looked up from reference TRBV5-1 and TRBJ2-7, is KAGVTQTPRYLIKTRGQQVTLSCSPISGHRSVSWYQQTPGQGLQFLFEYFSETQRNKGNFPGRFSGRQFSNSRSEMNVSTLELGDSALYLCASSWGQFSYEQYFGPGTRLTVT.

Ten or more counts support this clonotype. V is TRBV5-5 and J is TRBJ1-1; no reliable D call. CDR1 and CDR2 (germline): SGHKS, YYEKEE (reference sequence). CDR3 length: 15 residues. Trimming left V 0 bases short and J 1 base short, with 10 bases between. In nucleotides, the CDR3 is TGTGCCAGCAGCTTGGGCACGGCGGGGAACACTGAAGCTTTCTTT. Its translation: CASSLGTAGNTEAFF.

This clonotype was counted many times. V gene TRBV6-1 combines with J gene TRBJ1-2; D possibly corresponds to TRBD1 (6 bases). The V and J ends lost 2 bases and 4 bases respectively, with 11 bases between them. Germline V gene data show CDR1 as MNHNS and CDR2 as SASEGT. CDR3 size: 14 residues. CDR3 in DNA: TGTGCCAGCAGTGAACTAGAAGGGGGCTATGGCTACACCTTC. Encoded protein: CASSELEGGYGYTF.

This clonotype was counted many times. At one boundary the junction diverges from the germline segment, which might be a read error. The chain couples TRBV6-1 to TRBJ1-3; maybe TRBD1 (5 bases). CDR1 is MNHNS, CDR2 SASEGT, per germline. The CDR3 runs 15 residues. Written as DNA, the CDR3 is TGTGCCAGCAGCGCGTCTTGGACATCTGAAAACACCATATATTTT. Translated, it gives CASSASWTSENTIYF.

This clonotype was counted many times. The chain recombines TRBV20-1 with TRBJ1-1; D remains unclear. V gave up 0 bases and J gave up 1 base, with 9 bases separating them. CDR3 size: 14 residues. CDR1 is DFQATT, CDR2 SNEGSKA, per germline (reference sequence). The CDR3 loop reads CSARDIVPNTEAFF. CDR3 in DNA: TGCAGTGCTAGAGATATCGTGCCGAACACTGAAGCTTTCTTT.

This clonotype was observed many times. The genes are TRBV29-1 and TRBJ1-2, with D unresolved. The germline gives CDR1 SQVTM, CDR2 ANQGSEA. This CDR3 is built from 9 residues. The V and J ends lost 3 bases and 6 bases respectively, with 2 bases between them. CDR3 DNA: TGCAGCGTTGATGATGGCTACACCTTC. Translating it yields CSVDDGYTF. Variable domain in full (rest from reference TRBV29-1 and TRBJ1-2): SAVISQKPSRDICQRGTSLTIQCQVDSQVTMMFWYRQQPGQSLTLIATANQGSEATYESGFVIDKFPISRPNLTFSTLTVSNMSPEDSSIYLCSVDDGYTFGSGTRLTVV.

V is TRBV20-1 and J is TRBJ2-2; 8 bases fit TRBD2. CDR1 is DFQATT and CDR2 is SNEGSKA in the germline V gene (reference sequence). V was pared by 0 bases and J by 6 bases, with 6 bases of the junction left unmatched. The CDR3 covers 15 residues. The CDR3 bases are TGCAGTGCTAGAGATGTGGGGCGGGAGGCCGGGGAGCTGTTTTTT. Encoded protein: CSARDVGREAGELFF.

The rearrangement uses TRBV9 and TRBJ1-5; D is unresolved. Trimming stripped 0 bases from V and 7 bases from J, with 11 bases between. The CDR3 is 14 residues long. Germline values: CDR1 SGDLS, CDR2 YYNGEE. This chain's CDR3 is CASSVDESGQPQHF. DNA for the CDR3: TGTGCCAGCAGCGTAGACGAGTCCGGCCAGCCCCAGCATTTT.

The genes are TRBV28 and TRBJ1-2; D is unresolved. The CDR3 is 15 amino acids. Germline V lookup: CDR1 MDHEN, CDR2 SYDVKM. Trimming shortened V by 5 bases and J by 7 bases, and 20 bases separated the two germline ends. DNA of the CDR3: TGTGCCAGCAGTGTATACCCGGACGGCCCCCGTGGCTACACCTTC. Encoded protein: CASSVYPDGPRGYTF.

The count of this clonotype is one. V usage is TRBV2 and J usage is TRBJ2-7; a weak D match, TRBD1 (6 bases). The V gene's germline CDR1 is SNHLY and CDR2 FYNNEI. This CDR3 region has 15 residues. V dropped 2 bases and J dropped 1 base, with 12 bases sitting between them. CDR3 protein: CASSESRDISYEQYF. CDR3 in DNA: TGTGCCAGCAGTGAAAGCCGGGACATATCCTACGAGCAGTACTTC.